The sample holds many counts of the clone carrying this T cell receptor beta chain. Its antigen is currently unknown. This specimen belongs to a study of T-cell reconstitution after alpha-beta-depleted transplantation in children. It was with unique molecular identifiers that the TCRbeta library was prepared. Each CDR3 protein is one row after TCRdb ran MiXCR on the PCR reads. This repertoire shows some 150,000 distinct CDR3 sequences, roughly 8.8% found once; its top ten account for around 18%. Study-wide points: Newly made T cells mostly supplied T-cell counts and diversity one year after transplant. High day-60 TCRbeta diversity in some patients came from surviving recipient T cells and thymic progenitors. The study reportedly traced alpha-beta T cells about two months after transplant to several hundred expanded graft clones.

The germline V gene encodes CDR1 GTSNPN and CDR2 SVGIG (reference sequence). The V and J ends lost 4 bases and 6 bases respectively, with 9 bases between them. The CDR3 has 12 residues. The sequenced sample was PBMCs, mostly from graft donor cells, obtained 180 days after TCRalphabeta/CD19-depleted stem cell transplant. This clonotype was obtained from a female patient between 2 and 10 years old who had a stem cell transplant for congenital amegakaryocytic thrombocytopenia, so the T cells may come from the graft donor. This chain joins TRBV30 and TRBJ2-2; no clear D. CDR3 coding DNA: TGTGCCTGGAACCCTTTGGCCGGGGAGCTGTTTTTT. It specifies CAWNPLAGELFF.